The clone carrying this T cell receptor (beta chain) was observed a single time. Its specificity is not known. These data come from a study of vaccination effects on CD4 cells after COVID-19. Antigen-specific CD4+ T cells expanded by the ViraFEST assay with viral peptide pools were then sequenced. An approximately nine-day culture period preceded the isolation of CD4+ T cells. Vaccinated participants had no history of SARS-CoV-2 infection and tested negative for nucleocapsid antibodies. In germline, CDR1 is MNHEY, CDR2 SVGAGI. V lost 2 bases to trimming and J lost 5 bases; unmatched junction nucleotides: 10. This CDR3 has 16 amino acids. Only in-frame clones appear in the TCRdb table, and some are missing; sequencing was by immunoSEQ multiplex PCR. The data show 70,000 or so clones, over 70% seen once.

The source is a human donor who received a COVID-19 vaccine. The sample in question was CD4+ T cells from PBMCs cultured with SARS-CoV-2 spike peptides, obtained before COVID-19 vaccination. J is TRBJ2-5 and V is TRBV6-5; 8 bases align to TRBD1. CDR3 amino acids: CASSYTSGGVLETQYF. DNA for the CDR3: TGTGCCAGCAGTTACACATCAGGGGGCGTTTTGGAGACCCAGTACTTC.